One and the same sample provided the 22 T cell receptor beta chains below, sequenced in a study of blood T cell repertoires in COVID-19. Only in-frame clones appear in the TCRdb table, and some are missing; sequencing was by immunoSEQ multiplex PCR. The sample holds about 170,000 clones, around nine tenths seen once. Sequencing was performed on peripheral blood. These receptors came from a man between 65 and 85 years old with acute or convalescent COVID-19.

V and J are TRBV28 and TRBJ2-3, with 7 bases matching TRBD1. Germline V gene data show CDR1 as MDHEN and CDR2 as SYDVKM. The CDR3 is 15 amino acids. The V segment lost 6 bases and the J segment 0 bases; nucleotides outside the gene matches: 6. CDR3 nucleotides: TGTGCCAGCAGCTTGACAGGGCTTAGCACAGATACGCAGTATTTT. Its protein is CASSLTGLSTDTQYF.

The chain carries TRBV4-1 and TRBJ2-4, with D possibly TRBD2 on 6 matching bases. The germline CDR1 and CDR2 sequences are MGHRA and YSYEKL. Trimming left V 0 bases short and J 6 bases short, with 6 bases between. This CDR3 is 13 amino acids long. CDR3 region: CASSQEEGNIQYF. The CDR3 DNA is TGCGCCAGCAGCCAAGAGGAGGGAAACATTCAGTACTTC.

The rearrangement uses TRBV7-3 and TRBJ1-2; D is perhaps TRBD1 (5 bases). Germline V lookup: CDR1 SGHTA, CDR2 FQGTGA. The CDR3 length is 13 residues. V was cut by 5 bases and J by 5 bases, with 12 bases left in between. Written as DNA, the CDR3 is TGTGCCAGCAGCCTCACAGACAGATATGGCTACACCTTC. It translates to CASSLTDRYGYTF. Full variable domain (outside the CDR3, taken from reference TRBV7-3 and TRBJ1-2): GAGVSQTPSNKVTEKGKYVELRCDPISGHTALYWYRQSLGQGPEFLIYFQGTGAADDSGLPNDRFFAVRPEGSVSTLKIQRTERGDSAVYLCASSLTDRYGYTFGSGTRLTVV.

This chain uses TRBV5-1 with TRBJ2-1; 8 bases match TRBD1. Germline loops: CDR1 SGHRS, CDR2 YFSETQ. This CDR3 is built from 15 residues. V gave up 0 bases and J gave up 8 bases; unmatched junction bases: 7. The chain's CDR3 is CASSLGAGGVDEQFF. The CDR3 coding sequence is TGCGCCAGCAGCTTGGGGGCAGGGGGCGTTGATGAGCAGTTCTTC.

V and J are TRBV5-1 and TRBJ2-2, with TRBD2 matching 13 bases. Germline-derived CDR1 and CDR2 are SGHRS and YFSETQ. The CDR3 runs 17 residues. The V gene end was trimmed by 4 bases and the J gene end by 1 base; junction bases not matched to a gene: 4. This CDR3 reads CASSIGLAGVNTGELFF. As DNA, the CDR3 is TGCGCCAGCAGCATAGGACTAGCGGGGGTGAACACCGGGGAGCTGTTTTTT.

The chain carries TRBV5-8 and TRBJ2-3, with 7 bases matching TRBD2. The CDR3 is 17 amino acids. The J segment lost 2 bases and the V segment lost 4 bases, leaving 13 bases of the junction unmatched. CDR1 is SGHTS and CDR2 is YDEGEE in the germline V gene. The DNA for the CDR3 is TGTGCCAGCAGCGTCCATGGGCTAGCGGACTACACAGATACGCAGTATTTT. Translation: CASSVHGLADYTDTQYF. Filled out from reference TRBV5-8 and TRBJ2-3, the complete variable domain reads EAGVTQSPTHLIKTRGQQATLRCSPISGHTSVYWYQQALGLGLQFLLWYDEGEERNRGNFPPRFSGRQFPNYSSELNVNALELEDSALYLCASSVHGLADYTDTQYFGPGTRLTVL.

The V gene is TRBV7-4, the J gene TRBJ1-5; tentatively, D is TRBD1 (6 bases). This CDR3 region has 17 residues. With 3 bases removed from V and 3 bases from J, the gap between germline ends came to 18 bases. Germline CDR1 is SGHVT and CDR2 is SQSDAQ. The CDR3: CASSLGSWTEFNQPQHF. In nucleotides, the CDR3 is TGTGCCAGCAGCTTGGGTTCGTGGACAGAATTCAATCAGCCCCAGCATTTT. Full variable domain (outside the CDR3, taken from reference TRBV7-4 and TRBJ1-5): GAGVSQSPRYKVAKRGRDVALRCDSISGHVTLYWYRQTLGQGSEVLTYSQSDAQRDKSGRPSGRFSAERPERSVSTLKIQRTEQGDSAVYLCASSLGSWTEFNQPQHFGDGTRLSIL.

J is TRBJ1-1 and V is TRBV30; D is possibly TRBD1 (5 bases). The CDR3 extends over 13 amino acids. Trimming cost V 6 bases and J 6 bases, with 17 bases left between them. Per germline, CDR1 GTSNPN and CDR2 SVGIG (reference sequence). The CDR3 region is CACRQNSAAEAFF. The CDR3 nucleotides read TGTGCCTGCAGACAGAATTCAGCCGCTGAAGCTTTCTTT.

This chain connects TRBV11-2 to TRBJ2-7; TRBD1 is a possible D gene (6 bases). The ends were cut back, 5 bases at V and 7 bases at J, with 18 bases in the middle. CDR1 and CDR2 from the germline V gene are SGHAT and FQNNGV. The CDR3 covers 14 residues. CDR3 DNA: TGTGCCAGCAGCAAGGGACAAGGGGTCGGAGAGCAGTACTTC. It translates to CASSKGQGVGEQYF.

The V gene is TRBV7-9, the J gene TRBJ2-3, with D possibly TRBD1 on 5 matching bases. Germline loops: CDR1 SEHNR, CDR2 FQNEAQ (reference sequence). V was cut by 5 bases and J by 0 bases, with 9 bases left in between. The CDR3 has 14 amino acids. The chain's CDR3 is CASSPWGSTDTQYF. In nucleotides, the CDR3 is TGTGCCAGCAGCCCCTGGGGCAGCACAGATACGCAGTATTTT.

V is TRBV5-1 and J is TRBJ2-7, with a weak D call TRBD1 (6 bases). CDR1 and CDR2 (germline): SGHRS, YFSETQ. The V end lost 0 bases, the J end lost 5 bases, and 12 bases lay between the germline ends. This CDR3 is 14 amino acids long. CDR3 nucleotides: TGCGCCAGCAGCTTGGGCCAGGGGACGAACGAGCAGTACTTC. This encodes CASSLGQGTNEQYF.

This sequence joins TRBV27 and TRBJ2-7, with TRBD1 matching over 7 bases. J lost 3 bases, V lost 4 bases, and 12 bases had no gene match. This CDR3 is built from 16 residues. Per the germline V gene, CDR1 is MNHEY and CDR2 is SMNVEV (reference sequence). The CDR3 DNA reads as TGTGCCAGCAGTTACGAGCCCGGGACAGTAGTCTACGAGCAGTACTTC. Its protein product is CASSYEPGTVVYEQYF.

This chain uses TRBV6-1 with TRBJ2-5; 10 nucleotides match TRBD2. The CDR3 runs 16 residues. V was pared by 4 bases and J by 5 bases, with 10 bases of the junction left unmatched. The germline V gene has CDR1 MNHNS and CDR2 SASEGT. In nucleotides, the CDR3 is TGTGCCAGCAGTGGGACTAGCGGTTCTAGGGGGGAGACCCAGTACTTC. Its protein is CASSGTSGSRGETQYF.

This clone has a single count. The V gene is TRBV7-9, the J gene TRBJ1-1; D unclear. V was clipped by 7 bases and J by 2 bases, with 23 bases between them. CDR3 length equals 17 residues. Germline V gene sequence: CDR1 SEHNR, CDR2 FQNEAQ (reference sequence). The CDR3 sequence: CASTMILLGLLNTEAFF. The CDR3 region has the DNA TGTGCCAGCACCATGATCCTCCTAGGCCTGCTTAACACTGAAGCTTTCTTT.

Worth noting for this clone: Different DNA sequences within this sample yield the same CDR3. The chain links TRBV30 to TRBJ1-4; D uncertain. The CDR3 extends over 13 amino acids. Per germline, CDR1 GTSNPN and CDR2 SVGIG (reference sequence). V lost 0 bases and J 7 bases, leaving 9 bases between the germline ends. CDR3 sequence reads: CAWSVRGAEKLFF. Here the CDR3 DNA reads TGTGCCTGGAGTGTTCGTGGAGCTGAAAAACTGTTTTTT.

This clone was detected only a few times. The chain has TRBV28 and TRBJ1-5; 7 bases fit TRBD1. Germline V gene sequence: CDR1 MDHEN, CDR2 SYDVKM. V lost 6 bases and J lost 1; bases outside the gene matches: 6. The CDR3 is 15 residues long. The DNA of the CDR3 is TGTGCCAGCAGCCTGCCCAGGGGGAGCAATCAGCCCCAGCATTTT. This codes for CASSLPRGSNQPQHF.

The CDR3 coding sequence is TGTGCCAGCAGTGAATCCCCTGGCAAGATCTTCACAGATACGCAGTATTTT. The encoded protein is CASSESPGKIFTDTQYF. The chain combines TRBV25-1 with TRBJ2-3; D ambiguous. Per germline, CDR1 MGHDK and CDR2 SYGVNS. V shed 1 base and J shed 2 bases, with 16 bases lying between them. The CDR3 sequence is 17 residues long.

V usage is TRBV19 and J usage is TRBJ2-1; D may be TRBD1 (6 bases). Germline loops: CDR1 LNHDA, CDR2 SQIVND (reference sequence). Trimming cost V 5 bases and J 0 bases, with 14 bases left between them. This CDR3 has 16 residues. CDR3 DNA: TGTGCCAGTAGTTCTTGGACAGCCCGCTCCTACAATGAGCAGTTCTTC. It specifies CASSSWTARSYNEQFF.

The gene calls are TRBV24-1 and TRBJ2-1, with D maybe TRBD2 (6 bases). Germline assignment: CDR1 KGHDR and CDR2 SFDVKD. Trimming pared 6 bases from V and 7 bases from J, leaving 9 bases between. The CDR3 covers 12 residues. The CDR3 protein is CATSKGGNEQFF. CDR3 DNA sequence: TGTGCCACCAGTAAGGGAGGAAATGAGCAGTTCTTC.

The chain couples TRBV4-3 to TRBJ2-2; the D gene is possibly TRBD2 (7 bases). V was shortened by 1 base and J by 3 bases, with 18 bases between the two germline ends. The CDR3 spans 18 residues. The germline V gene encodes CDR1 LGHNA and CDR2 YSLEER. CDR3 protein: CASSQGGLSGGDTGELFF. The CDR3 region has the DNA TGCGCCAGCAGCCAAGGGGGTTTGTCGGGGGGCGACACCGGGGAGCTGTTTTTT.

The genes are TRBV5-1 and TRBJ1-1; D is perhaps TRBD1 (6 bases). CDR3 length equals 15 residues. Trimming stripped 4 bases from V and 4 bases from J, with 17 bases between. The V gene's germline CDR1 is SGHRS and CDR2 YFSETQ. The CDR3 region is CASSPFTGSGTEAFF. Here the CDR3 DNA reads TGCGCCAGCAGCCCCTTTACAGGGAGCGGCACTGAAGCTTTCTTT.

The chain combines TRBV7-3 with TRBJ1-3, with unresolved D. The CDR3 runs to 13 residues. Germline V CDR1 and CDR2: SGHTA, FQGTGA. The V and J ends lost 4 bases and 3 bases respectively, with 7 bases between them. CDR3 region: CASSSGIGNTIYF. The CDR3 bases are TGTGCCAGCAGCTCGGGTATTGGAAACACCATATATTTT.